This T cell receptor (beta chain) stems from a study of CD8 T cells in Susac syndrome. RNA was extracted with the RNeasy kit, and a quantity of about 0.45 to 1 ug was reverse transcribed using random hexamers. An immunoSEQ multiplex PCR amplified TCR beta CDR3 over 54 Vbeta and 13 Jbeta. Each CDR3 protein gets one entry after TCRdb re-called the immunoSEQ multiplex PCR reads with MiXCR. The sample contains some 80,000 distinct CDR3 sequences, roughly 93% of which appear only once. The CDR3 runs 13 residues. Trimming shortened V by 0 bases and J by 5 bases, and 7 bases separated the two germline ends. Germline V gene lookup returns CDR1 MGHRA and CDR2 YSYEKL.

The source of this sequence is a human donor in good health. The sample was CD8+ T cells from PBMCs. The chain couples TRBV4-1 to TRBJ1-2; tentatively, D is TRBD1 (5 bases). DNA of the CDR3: TGCGCCAGCAGCCAAGAGAGGGGATATGGCTACACCTTC. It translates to CASSQERGYGYTF.